This T cell receptor (beta chain) originates from a study of blood T cell repertoires in COVID-19. As for the study in general: Donors in the United States, Italy and Spain gave samples during acute or convalescent COVID-19. In each case, the material was cDNA or gDNA derived from T cells, B-cell-depleted T cells, or PBMCs.

CDR3 length equals 11 residues. Germline V gives CDR1 LGHDT, CDR2 YNNKEL (reference sequence). The V end lost 1 base, the J end lost 9 bases, and 7 bases lay between the germline ends. Methods used by the authors: Estimation of nucleated cell counts was performed using reference gene primer amplification. The protocol was immunoSEQ multiplex PCR, while the TCRdb copy is restricted to in-frame clones and leaves out a portion. V, J and clone size derive from that table, while D and trimming were established from the DNA sequence. Here the sample spans about 170,000 clones, roughly 90% being singletons.

The TCR was taken from a man over 45 with acute or convalescent COVID-19. The sequencing input was peripheral blood. The chain uses TRBV3-1 (or the pseudogene TRBV3-2) and TRBJ2-7; D not certain. CDR3 sequence reads: CASSQGRGQYF. CDR3 bases: TGTGCCAGCAGCCAAGGGCGAGGGCAGTACTTC.